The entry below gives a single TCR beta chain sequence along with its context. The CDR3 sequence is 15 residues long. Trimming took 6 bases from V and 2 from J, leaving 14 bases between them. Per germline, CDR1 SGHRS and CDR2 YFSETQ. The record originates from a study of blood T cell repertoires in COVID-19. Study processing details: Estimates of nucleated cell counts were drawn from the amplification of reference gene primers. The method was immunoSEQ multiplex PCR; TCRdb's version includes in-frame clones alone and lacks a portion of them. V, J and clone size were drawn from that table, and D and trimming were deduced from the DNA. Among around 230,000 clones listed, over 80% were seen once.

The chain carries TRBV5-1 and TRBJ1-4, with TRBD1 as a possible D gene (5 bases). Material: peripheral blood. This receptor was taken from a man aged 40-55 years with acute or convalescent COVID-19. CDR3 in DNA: TGCGCCAGCAACCCGGGGGGGACGACTAATGAAAAACTGTTTTTT. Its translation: CASNPGGTTNEKLFF.